This entry lists 16 T cell receptor beta chains sequenced from one sample in a study of graft-versus-host responses after intestinal transplantation. These TCRs are of unknown antigen specificity. TCRdb's table, derived via immunoSEQ multiplex PCR, lists solely in-frame clones and lacks some. The sample has 80,000 to 100,000 clones, approximately 88% seen once. The source was unstimulated CD4+ T cells sorted from spleen or lymph node cells, collected before intestinal transplant. The receptors shown here come from a human donor who received an intestinal transplant.

The V and J genes are TRBV28 and TRBJ1-2; D gene unclear. Between the trimmed V and J ends, which lost 7 bases and 8 bases, there was a span of 20 bases. CDR1 is MDHEN and CDR2 is SYDVKM in the germline V gene. This CDR3 is built from 14 residues. The CDR3 nucleotides read TGTGCCAGCATAAGATCGGCGGCCCAATCGGGCTACACCTTC. It codes for CASIRSAAQSGYTF.

The chain carries TRBV7-2 and TRBJ2-2; D unclear. The CDR3 totals 13 residues. V lost 2 bases, J lost 4 bases, and 5 bases lay in between. Germline CDR1 is SGHTA and CDR2 is FQGNSA. The CDR3 nucleotides are TGTGCCAGCAGCTTAATCGGCACCGGGGAGCTGTTTTTT. Protein product: CASSLIGTGELFF.

V usage is TRBV25-1 and J usage is TRBJ1-1; 7 bases match TRBD1. The CDR3 is 13 amino acids. The V gene's germline CDR1 is MGHDK and CDR2 SYGVNS. V lost 6 bases, J lost 4 bases, and 5 bases stayed unmatched. The CDR3 sequence: CASRKNRGTEAFF. CDR3 coding DNA: TGTGCCAGCAGAAAGAACAGGGGCACTGAAGCTTTCTTT.

The rearrangement uses TRBV5-1 and TRBJ1-2; 7 nucleotides line up with TRBD1. The junction had 10 bases not matched to a gene; V was cut back by 0 bases and J by 5 bases. The CDR3 sequence is 16 residues long. The germline V gene encodes CDR1 SGHRS and CDR2 YFSETQ. This CDR3 reads CASSLGTLTGKYGYTF. CDR3 DNA sequence: TGCGCCAGCAGCTTGGGGACACTGACAGGGAAGTATGGCTACACCTTC.

The gene calls are TRBV11-2 and TRBJ2-1, with 8 bases lining up with TRBD1. CDR1 SGHAT and CDR2 FQNNGV come from the germline V gene. This CDR3 is 14 amino acids long. The ends lost 5 bases at V and 3 bases at J; junction bases unmatched: 3. The CDR3 coding sequence is TGTGCCAGCAGCGTCGGACAGGGCTACAATGAGCAGTTCTTC. Protein product: CASSVGQGYNEQFF.

This clone was seen just once. The chain employs TRBV4-1 and TRBJ2-1, with D perhaps matching TRBD2 (6 bases). The V gene lost 3 bases and the J gene lost 0 bases, with 15 bases spanning the gap. CDR3 length: 17 residues. Germline loops: CDR1 MGHRA, CDR2 YSYEKL. The CDR3 DNA is TGCGCCAGCAGCCAGGAGCGCGGGGTGAGCTCCTACAATGAGCAGTTCTTC. Translating it yields CASSQERGVSSYNEQFF.

The genes are TRBV7-3 and TRBJ1-2; a weak D match, TRBD1 (5 bases). The CDR3 has 14 amino acids. V lost 3 bases and J lost 4, with 12 bases in between. Germline assignment: CDR1 SGHTA and CDR2 FQGTGA. CDR3 sequence: CASSLGPGIYGYTF. The CDR3 DNA sequence: TGTGCCAGCAGCTTGGGCCCAGGGATCTATGGCTACACCTTC.

CDR3 bases: TGTGCCAGTCCCCGGGGGGGGGTTCCTAGCAATCAGCCCCAGCATTTT. Residues: CASPRGGVPSNQPQHF. V usage is TRBV21-1 and J usage is TRBJ1-5. TRBV21-1 is a pseudogene segment. The CDR3 loop spans 16 amino acids.

The V gene is TRBV5-1, the J gene TRBJ1-2; possible D gene TRBD1, 5 bases. This CDR3 comprises 12 residues. The germline V and J ends were trimmed by 4 bases and 7 bases, with 11 bases remaining between them. Per the germline V gene, CDR1 is SGHRS and CDR2 is YFSETQ. Here the CDR3 DNA reads TGCGCCAGCAGCGCTGACAGCTTTGGCTACACCTTC. As protein: CASSADSFGYTF.

This chain connects TRBV11-2 to TRBJ2-5; 7 bases are shared with TRBD1. From germline, CDR1 is SGHAT and CDR2 FQNNGV. The CDR3 spans 15 residues. The trim removed 1 base at V and 1 base at J, leaving 3 bases unmatched. The CDR3 here is CASSLGNRGQETQYF. The DNA for the CDR3 is TGTGCCAGCAGCTTAGGGAACAGGGGCCAAGAGACCCAGTACTTC.

V usage is TRBV6-1 and J usage is TRBJ2-2, with TRBD2 matching 8 bases. The V gene's germline CDR1 is MNHNS and CDR2 SASEGT. The V gene end was trimmed by 2 bases and the J gene end by 8 bases; junction bases not matched to a gene: 10. The CDR3 covers 16 residues. The CDR3 bases are TGTGCCAGCAGTGAACAGGGGTTAGCGGGAATGGGGGAGCTGTTTTTT. Translation gives CASSEQGLAGMGELFF.

This chain links TRBV4-1 with TRBJ2-2; weak D call: TRBD2 (7 bases). Trimming removed 3 bases from V and 3 bases from J, with 14 bases in between. This CDR3 region has 16 residues. Germline assignment: CDR1 MGHRA and CDR2 YSYEKL. The CDR3 sequence is CASSHLGGRDTGELFF. The CDR3 region has the DNA TGCGCCAGCAGCCACCTCGGGGGGCGCGACACCGGGGAGCTGTTTTTT.

The chain joins TRBV19 to TRBJ1-2, with TRBD1 matching over 7 bases. CDR3 size: 14 residues. Germline V lookup: CDR1 LNHDA, CDR2 SQIVND (reference sequence). V was clipped by 7 bases and J by 4 bases; unmatched bases: 9. The CDR3 DNA sequence: TGTGCCAGTACGTGGCCCAGGGGGTTCTATGGCTACACCTTC. It translates to CASTWPRGFYGYTF.

The V gene is TRBV27, the J gene TRBJ1-2, with 7 bases lining up with TRBD1. The V gene end was trimmed by 3 bases and the J gene end by 4 bases; junction bases not matched to a gene: 11. Germline CDR1 MNHEY, CDR2 SMNVEV (reference sequence). The CDR3 is 16 amino acids. CDR3 region: CASSFLIGTESYGYTF. The CDR3 nucleotides are TGTGCCAGCAGTTTTCTTATTGGGACAGAATCCTATGGCTACACCTTC.

The V and J genes are TRBV28 and TRBJ1-2; 7 nucleotides align to TRBD1. J was trimmed by 1 base and V by 3 bases; bases with no gene match: 17. Germline V gene data show CDR1 as MDHEN and CDR2 as SYDVKM. There are 19 residues in the CDR3. CDR3 region: CASSFPSHRGPHLNYGYTF. The DNA of the CDR3 is TGTGCCAGCAGTTTCCCATCGCACAGGGGCCCACACCTTAACTATGGCTACACCTTC.

The chain has TRBV19 and TRBJ1-5; maybe TRBD1 (6 bases). Trimming removed 5 bases from V and 1 base from J, with 18 bases in between. The V gene's germline CDR1 is LNHDA and CDR2 SQIVND (reference sequence). The CDR3 is made up of 17 amino acids. Written as DNA, the CDR3 is TGTGCCAGTAGTTCCCATGGGGGCTTGAGGAGCAATCAGCCCCAGCATTTT. This gives the protein CASSSHGGLRSNQPQHF.